A single sample gave rise to the 9 T cell receptor beta chains below, sequenced in a study of cytomegalovirus exposure and HLA in healthy donors. Generated by immunoSEQ multiplex PCR, the TCRdb table keeps only in-frame clones and is missing some. The data contain about 58,000 clones, roughly nine tenths of them seen just once; the ten biggest clones take up 1% to 1.2%. The sequencing input was PBMCs. The receptors originated from a man younger than 30 in good health and CMV-seronegative.

This clone has a single count. CDR3 bases: TGTGCCAGCAGCGTAGCGACGGGGACTGGAAACACCATATATTTT. It translates to CASSVATGTGNTIYF. The chain employs TRBV9 and TRBJ1-3; D remains unclear. The germline gives CDR1 SGDLS, CDR2 YYNGEE. The CDR3 is 15 residues long. With 0 bases removed from V and 2 bases from J, the gap between germline ends came to 9 bases.

This chain connects TRBV28 to TRBJ1-5, with TRBD1 as a possible D gene (6 bases). The CDR3 has 15 amino acids. The V end was cut by 4 bases, the J end by 4 bases, with 14 bases between. CDR1 is MDHEN and CDR2 is SYDVKM in the germline V gene. The CDR3 sequence: CASSSPTGTNQPQHF. CDR3 coding DNA: TGTGCCAGCAGTTCCCCGACGGGGACAAATCAGCCCCAGCATTTT. Complete variable domain (other parts from reference TRBV28 and TRBJ1-5): DVKVTQSSRYLVKRTGEKVFLECVQDMDHENMFWYRQDPGLGLRLIYFSYDVKMKEKGDIPEGYSVSREKKERFSLILESASTNQTSMYLCASSSPTGTNQPQHFGDGTRLSIL.

V and J are TRBV27 and TRBJ2-4; possible D gene TRBD2, 5 bases. The CDR3 is made up of 15 amino acids. CDR1 is MNHEY and CDR2 is SMNVEV in the germline V gene (reference sequence). Trimming cost V 3 bases and J 0 bases, with 9 bases left between them. Here the CDR3 reads CASSLGATAKNIQYF. The CDR3 DNA is TGTGCCAGCAGTTTGGGAGCTACAGCCAAAAACATTCAGTACTTC.

Comment on this clone: One end of the junction does not line up with germline, which may come from a read error. The V call is TRBV7-7, the J call TRBJ2-2, with a tentative D call TRBD2 (5 bases). CDR1 and CDR2 (germline): SSHAT, FNYEAQ (reference sequence). CDR3 length: 14 amino acids. The CDR3 region is CASSLGSGTGELFF. The CDR3 DNA is TGTGCTAGCAGCTTAGGGTCGGGAACCGGGGAGCTGTTTTTT.

The V and J genes are TRBV28 and TRBJ1-3; no definite D call. The CDR3 consists of 12 residues. Trimming pared 5 bases from V and 7 bases from J, leaving 9 bases between. CDR1 and CDR2 (germline): MDHEN, SYDVKM. The chain's CDR3 is CASSPRRNTIYF. DNA for the CDR3: TGTGCCAGCAGTCCTAGGCGGAACACCATATATTTT.

The rearrangement joins TRBV9 to TRBJ2-2; a possible D gene is TRBD2 (5 bases). Trimming shortened V by 0 bases and J by 6 bases, and 12 bases separated the two germline ends. The CDR3 is 15 amino acids. Germline V gives CDR1 SGDLS, CDR2 YYNGEE. CDR3 DNA sequence: TGTGCCAGCAGCGTAGCGGGGATCGGGGCCGGGGAGCTGTTTTTT. It specifies CASSVAGIGAGELFF.

V usage is TRBV28 and J usage is TRBJ2-3; perhaps TRBD1 as D (6 bases). The CDR3 is 16 residues long. Trimming removed 4 bases from V and 1 base from J, with 15 bases in between. Germline CDR1 reads MDHEN; CDR2 reads SYDVKM. CDR3 coding DNA: TGTGCCAGCAGTTCCCCGCCCGCAGGGGGCACAGATACGCAGTATTTT. Translating gives CASSSPPAGGTDTQYF.

The chain links TRBV6-6 to TRBJ2-1, with 7 bases aligning to TRBD2. This CDR3 comprises 15 residues. V was clipped by 10 bases and J by 10 bases; unmatched bases: 19. Germline-derived CDR1 and CDR2 are MNHNY and SVGAGI (reference sequence). CDR3 bases: TGTGCCACAATTAGACTAGCCTTGAACTCTGAGGAGCAGTTCTTC. Translated, it gives CATIRLALNSEEQFF.

The chain employs TRBV4-1 and TRBJ2-6; TRBD1 is a possible D gene (7 bases). This CDR3 comprises 19 residues. Trimming cost V 0 bases and J 4 bases, with 19 bases left between them. Per the germline V gene, CDR1 is MGHRA and CDR2 is YSYEKL. DNA for the CDR3: TGCGCCAGCAGCCAAGAGCGGGGTAGGGGGCTGCCCGGGGCCAACGTCCTGACTTTC. Protein sequence: CASSQERGRGLPGANVLTF.